The 21 T cell receptor beta chains given below trace back to one sample, sequenced in a study of blood T cell repertoires in COVID-19. The table came from immunoSEQ multiplex PCR; TCRdb's copy has only in-frame clones and leaves some out. The sample holds roughly 110,000 clones, 70% to 85% seen once. Sequenced: peripheral blood. The receptors shown here come from a woman aged 55-69 years with acute or convalescent COVID-19.

This sequence joins TRBV6-4 and TRBJ2-7, with 8 bases that match TRBD2. This CDR3 spans 16 amino acids. From germline, CDR1 is MRHNA and CDR2 SNTAGT. V shed 4 bases and J 2 bases; nucleotides not matched to a gene: 10. Here the CDR3 reads CASSVDGGAGTYEQYF. The CDR3 DNA reads TGTGCCAGCAGTGTCGACGGGGGGGCAGGGACCTACGAGCAGTACTTC.

This sequence joins TRBV2 and TRBJ2-5, with 9 bases aligning to TRBD2. CDR1 and CDR2 (germline): SNHLY, FYNNEI. The trim removed 5 bases at V and 1 base at J, leaving 8 bases unmatched. CDR3 length equals 16 residues. The CDR3, as DNA: TGTGCCAGCAGTCTAGAGCGGGGGGCGTTCCAAGAGACCCAGTACTTC. This codes for CASSLERGAFQETQYF.

V and J are TRBV30 and TRBJ1-6, with unresolved D. CDR1 GTSNPN and CDR2 SVGIG come from the germline V gene (reference sequence). This CDR3 is built from 13 residues. Trimming left V 3 bases short and J 7 bases short, with 10 bases between. The chain's CDR3 is CAWSVLRNSPLHF. The CDR3 DNA reads TGTGCCTGGAGCGTTTTGAGAAATTCACCCCTCCACTTT. The full variable domain, its missing parts supplied by reference TRBV30 and TRBJ1-6, is SQTIHQWPATLVQPVGSPLSLECTVEGTSNPNLYWYRQAAGRGLQLLFYSVGIGQISSEVPQNLSASRPQDRQFILSSKKLLLSDSGFYLCAWSVLRNSPLHFGNGTRLTVT.

J is TRBJ1-5 and V is TRBV28; tentative D call: TRBD1 (5 bases). The CDR3 is made up of 13 amino acids. Per the germline V gene, CDR1 is MDHEN and CDR2 is SYDVKM. Here the CDR3 reads CVCAGMSNQPQHF. Here the CDR3 DNA reads TGTGTCTGCGCAGGGATGAGCAATCAGCCCCAGCATTTT.

The chain is built from TRBV12-3 or TRBV12-4 and TRBJ1-5, with D maybe TRBD1 (5 bases). Trimming took off 3 bases at V and 6 bases at J, with 9 bases between the two ends. The CDR3 covers 13 residues. CDR3 region: CASSFAGGQPQHF. CDR3 nucleotides: TGTGCCAGCAGTTTCGCCGGGGGTCAGCCCCAGCATTTT.

The CDR3 sequence is CASSQTRETQYF. CDR3 nucleotide sequence: TGTGCCAGCAGTCAGACTCGGGAGACCCAGTACTTC. The chain joins TRBV27 to TRBJ2-5; no clear D gene. Trimming cost V 5 bases and J 5 bases, with 9 bases left between them. The CDR3 loop spans 12 amino acids. The germline V gene encodes CDR1 MNHEY and CDR2 SMNVEV (reference sequence).

In its sample, this clone was seen once. The chain carries TRBV6-6 and TRBJ2-5; possible D gene TRBD2, 6 bases. The germline V gene encodes CDR1 MNHNY and CDR2 SVGAGI (reference sequence). The CDR3 is made up of 15 amino acids. V lost 5 bases, J lost 5 bases, and 18 bases lay in between. The CDR3 region is CASSPRLAETETQYF. The DNA of the CDR3 is TGTGCCAGCAGTCCCCGATTAGCGGAAACGGAGACCCAGTACTTC.

This chain connects TRBV28 to TRBJ1-1; unclear D gene. Germline assignment: CDR1 MDHEN and CDR2 SYDVKM. CDR3 size: 13 residues. V was shortened by 2 bases and J by 6 bases, with 10 bases between the two germline ends. This CDR3 is CASSLVRYPEAFF. The CDR3 DNA reads TGTGCCAGCAGTTTAGTCCGGTACCCTGAAGCTTTCTTT.

There are a few counts of this clone. The rearrangement uses TRBV6-5 and TRBJ2-7; 7 bases fit TRBD1. Unmatched junction bases numbered 2, after V lost 4 bases and J lost 8 bases. In germline, CDR1 is MNHEY, CDR2 SVGAGI. The CDR3 extends over 11 amino acids. The CDR3 region has the DNA TGTGCCAGCAGTTCGGGACAGCAGCAGTACTTC. Protein: CASSSGQQQYF.

As concerns this clone: Sequence at one end of the junction differs from germline and may be a read error. This chain connects TRBV7-7 to TRBJ2-6; tentatively, D is TRBD1 (6 bases). The CDR3 loop spans 16 amino acids. Germline loops: CDR1 SSHAT, CDR2 FNYEAQ (reference sequence). This CDR3 reads CASSLGQGPGANVLTF. The CDR3 coding sequence is TGTGCTAGCAGCTTAGGCCAGGGGCCTGGGGCCAACGTCCTGACTTTC.

The chain joins TRBV15 to TRBJ1-1; perhaps TRBD1 as D (6 bases). Trimming took 3 bases from V and 1 from J, leaving 15 bases between them. From germline, CDR1 is LNHNV and CDR2 YYDKDF (reference sequence). The CDR3 spans 16 residues. CDR3: CATSREFTRGNTEAFF. The CDR3 DNA reads TGTGCCACCAGCAGGGAATTTACCAGGGGGAACACTGAAGCTTTCTTT.

The V gene is TRBV12-3 or TRBV12-4, the J gene TRBJ1-1; tentative D call: TRBD1 (6 bases). The germline V and J ends were trimmed by 5 bases and 6 bases, with 10 bases remaining between them. CDR3 length equals 12 residues. This chain's CDR3 is CASSNRVSEAFF. The CDR3 DNA is TGTGCCAGCAGTAACAGGGTATCTGAAGCTTTCTTT.

The J gene is TRBJ2-7, the V gene TRBV19; 8 bases line up with TRBD2. CDR1 is LNHDA and CDR2 is SQIVND in the germline V gene (reference sequence). J was trimmed by 3 bases and V by 4 bases; bases with no gene match: 5. CDR3 length equals 14 residues. The CDR3 reads CASSTRAGDYEQYF. DNA of the CDR3: TGTGCCAGTAGTACGCGAGCGGGAGACTACGAGCAGTACTTC.

V and J are TRBV5-1 and TRBJ1-1; D possibly corresponds to TRBD1 (6 bases). This CDR3 contains 14 residues. Germline V lookup: CDR1 SGHRS, CDR2 YFSETQ. V was pared by 3 bases and J by 8 bases, with 17 bases between. CDR3 residues: CASSSVQGSAEAFF. As DNA, the CDR3 is TGCGCCAGCAGCTCAGTTCAGGGGAGTGCGGAAGCTTTCTTT.

This clone was detected a few times. The CDR3 sequence: CASSLYDRESQPQHF. Here the CDR3 DNA reads TGCGCCAGCAGCTTGTATGACAGGGAGAGTCAGCCCCAGCATTTT. This chain links TRBV5-1 with TRBJ1-5, with 7 nucleotides matching TRBD1. V dropped 1 base and J dropped 6; count of bases not matched to a gene: 7. The CDR3 is 15 residues long. The germline gives CDR1 SGHRS, CDR2 YFSETQ.

The rearrangement links TRBV19 to TRBJ2-3; 8 nucleotides agree with TRBD2. Germline CDR1 LNHDA, CDR2 SQIVND (reference sequence). This CDR3 is built from 14 residues. V dropped 7 bases and J dropped 4; count of bases not matched to a gene: 7. CDR3 nucleotides: TGTGCCAGTATCGGGCGGGGGGCCGCAGATACGCAGTATTTT. As protein: CASIGRGAADTQYF.

The rearrangement uses TRBV10-3 and TRBJ1-1, with a weak D call TRBD1 (6 bases). Trimming removed 0 bases at V and 3 bases at J, with 17 bases between. Germline loops: CDR1 ENHRY, CDR2 SYGVKD. This CDR3 has 17 residues. In DNA form, the CDR3 reads TGTGCCATCAGTGAGTCCTCGGCAGGGGCTTCGGACACTGAAGCTTTCTTT. Protein sequence: CAISESSAGASDTEAFF.

This rearrangement joins TRBV27 to TRBJ2-5, with 9 bases matching TRBD2. The V and J ends lost 2 bases and 1 base, in that order; junction bases with no gene match: 5. This CDR3 comprises 16 residues. Germline V gene data show CDR1 as MNHEY and CDR2 as SMNVEV (reference sequence). CDR3 loop: CASSLNSGGPQETQYF. In nucleotides, the CDR3 is TGTGCCAGCAGTTTAAATAGCGGGGGCCCCCAAGAGACCCAGTACTTC.

This clone is a singleton in its sample. The chain joins TRBV5-4 to TRBJ2-1; D may be TRBD2 (5 bases). CDR1 SGHNT and CDR2 YYREEE come from the germline V gene (reference sequence). V lost 1 base to trimming and J lost 7 bases, with 15 bases between them. The CDR3 is 15 residues long. The chain's CDR3 is CASSLLATRGNEQFF. CDR3 bases: TGTGCCAGCAGCTTGCTTGCGACCCGAGGGAATGAGCAGTTCTTC.

The chain joins TRBV11-3 to TRBJ2-5, with TRBD2 identical over 7 bases. The germline V gene encodes CDR1 SGHNT and CDR2 YENEEA. The length of the CDR3 is 14 residues. Losses at the gene ends were 1 base for V and 5 bases for J; bases not matched to a gene: 4. DNA of the CDR3: TGTGCCAGCAGCTTAGCCGGGGGAGGGGAGACCCAGTACTTC. It codes for CASSLAGGGETQYF.

This chain connects TRBV19 to TRBJ2-3; no reliable D call. This CDR3 contains 12 residues. Trimming took off 4 bases at V and 4 bases at J, with 6 bases between the two ends. Germline V gives CDR1 LNHDA, CDR2 SQIVND (reference sequence). The CDR3 nucleotides are TGTGCCAGTAGTAGTCTACCAGATACGCAGTATTTT. This sequence encodes CASSSLPDTQYF.